Here is one TCR beta chain with its context. No antigen is known for it. These data originate in a study of cytomegalovirus exposure and HLA in healthy donors. Study-level information: In terms of ancestry, the Caucasian-associated cluster contained roughly 80% of the approximately 400 genotyped donors.

The PCR made use of 60 Vbeta and 13 Jbeta primers. Assay: immunoSEQ multiplex PCR; the TCRdb copy retains only in-frame clones and omits some. The table lists fewer than 250,000 clones, 85% of them singletons, with 1% to 1.5% in the top ten. Study results and caveats: As a later analysis revealed, most CMV-associated TCR beta chains appeared HLA-restricted.

The receptor was isolated from a human donor in good health. Sequenced: PBMCs.

The CDR3 loop is CASSVGLAGVEQYF. The CDR3 DNA is TGTGCCAGCAGCGTGGGACTAGCGGGAGTCGAGCAGTACTTC. V gene TRBV11-2 combines with J gene TRBJ2-7; 14 bases match TRBD2. In germline, CDR1 is SGHAT, CDR2 FQNNGV. The ends lost 5 bases at V and 6 bases at J; junction bases unmatched: 3. The CDR3 extends over 14 amino acids.